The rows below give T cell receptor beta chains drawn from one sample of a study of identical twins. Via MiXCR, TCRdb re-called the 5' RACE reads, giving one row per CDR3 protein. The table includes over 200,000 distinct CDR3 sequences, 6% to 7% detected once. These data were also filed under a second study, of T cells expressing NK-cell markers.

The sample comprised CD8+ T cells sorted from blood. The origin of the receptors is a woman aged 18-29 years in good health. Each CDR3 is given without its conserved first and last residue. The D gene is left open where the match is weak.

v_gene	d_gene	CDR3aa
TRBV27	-	ASSTLGQETQY
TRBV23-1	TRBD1	ASSHPDRVNGTDTQY
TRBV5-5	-	ASSPGSLVQETQY
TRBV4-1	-	ASSQDRYGLTGELF
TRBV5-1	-	ASSLRSGTDTQY
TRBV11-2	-	ASSADFSYEQY
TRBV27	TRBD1	ASSSPDRGHEKLF
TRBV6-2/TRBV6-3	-	ASSPRTGTYEQY
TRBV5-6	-	ASSLRTGYGYT
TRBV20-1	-	SAHRAVTGELF
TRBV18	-	ASSPVEGSYNEQF
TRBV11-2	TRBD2	ASSLELAGGPWTGELF
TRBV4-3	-	ASSPYSSYNEQF
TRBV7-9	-	ASSPSIPGPAGELF
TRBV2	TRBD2	ASRGTSGVYEQY
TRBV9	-	ASSFWGDSYNEQF
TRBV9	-	ASSAGTSAGELF
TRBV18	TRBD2	ASSYRESGNDEQF
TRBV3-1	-	ASSQDPHTEAF
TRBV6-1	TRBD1	ASNPDRGFRNTEAF
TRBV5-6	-	ASSLLLEQY
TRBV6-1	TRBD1	ASKPGQVIYGYT
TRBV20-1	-	SAITGEGSYNEQF
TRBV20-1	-	SARDPQRHSYEQY
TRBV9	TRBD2	ASRPPTSGVLGEQF
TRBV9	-	ASSVQGPGELF
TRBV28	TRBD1	ATSGGQGGYEQY
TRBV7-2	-	ASSFEAFHEQY
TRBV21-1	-	ARGFGSGANVLT
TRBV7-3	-	ASSLMSGDNEQF
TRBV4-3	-	ASSQKGPQPGRSYNEQF
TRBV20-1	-	SARSRVAGYT
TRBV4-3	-	ASSQAPPFVSLNTEAF
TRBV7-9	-	ASALTAYNYGYT
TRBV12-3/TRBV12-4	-	ASSGETFGEF
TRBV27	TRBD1	ASSRDRVNEQY
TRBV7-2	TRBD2	ASSSGLVLSGELF
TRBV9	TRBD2	ASSLSPSGDLNTQY
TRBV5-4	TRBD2	ASSRLAGAQETQY
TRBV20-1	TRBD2	SARVLADYNEQF
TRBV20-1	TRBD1	SARDDSRTGLEGTEAF
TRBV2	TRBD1	ASRPIPDREGCEQY
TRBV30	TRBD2	AWSGLAGVLGEQF
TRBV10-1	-	AGTTNSPLH
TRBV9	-	ASSADRRENEKLF
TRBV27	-	ASSSVRDVILYGYT
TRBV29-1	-	SVEDLQGSYYGYT
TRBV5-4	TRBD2	ATGTSERGELF
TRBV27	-	ASRPGLGTDTQY
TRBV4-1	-	ASSQDLQEQY
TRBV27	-	ASSLGWGFGNEQF
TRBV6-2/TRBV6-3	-	ASSTLRGLNTEAF
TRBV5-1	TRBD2	ASGLGLAAGKQY
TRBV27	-	ASSWGVQSEQF